This T cell receptor (beta chain) was observed in a study of T cell changes during pregnancy in multiple sclerosis (dated by TCRdb to between 2018 and 2020). A note on the overall study: The study looked at changes in the T cell repertoire across pregnancy in women with multiple sclerosis.

About this clone itself: Its antigen is currently not known. No quality values exist for individual bases; no much larger clone is one base distant.

Per the germline V gene, SGDLS is the CDR1 and YYNGEE is the CDR2. Relative to germline, V is 0 bases shorter and J is 0 bases shorter, with 7 bases between their ends. Inclusive of the bounding cysteine and phenylalanine, the CDR3 is 15 residues long. Kept here is only the CDR3 DNA, which spans 45 bases and is read in frame from base 1. Preparation of the library involved the immunoSEQ multiplex PCR assay. TCRdb's version of the immuneACCESS table is confined to in-frame rearrangements and falls short of the full clone set. An unresolved V gene accounts for under half of the shortfall where checked; the remainder is of unknown origin. The sample profile shows about 59,000 clones; roughly 94% of them were found once. The ten biggest clones cover around 2.5% of the sample.

This receptor was obtained from a female donor with multiple sclerosis, enrolled in a pregnancy study. The rearranged segments are TRBV9 and TRBJ1-3, with the D gene call left open. Material: CD8+ T cells from peripheral blood mononuclear cells, obtained after pregnancy. The CDR3 is CASSVGAASGNTIYF. The DNA sequence reads TGTGCCAGCAGCGTAGGGGCAGCCTCTGGAAACACCATATATTTT. Reference TRBV9 and TRBJ1-3 genes cover what lies past the CDR3, so the full variable domain is DSGVTQTPKHLITATGQRVTLRCSPRSGDLSVYWYQQSLDQGLQFLIQYYNGEERAKGNILERFSAQQFPDLHSELNLSSLELGDSALYFCASSVGAASGNTIYFGEGSWLTVV.